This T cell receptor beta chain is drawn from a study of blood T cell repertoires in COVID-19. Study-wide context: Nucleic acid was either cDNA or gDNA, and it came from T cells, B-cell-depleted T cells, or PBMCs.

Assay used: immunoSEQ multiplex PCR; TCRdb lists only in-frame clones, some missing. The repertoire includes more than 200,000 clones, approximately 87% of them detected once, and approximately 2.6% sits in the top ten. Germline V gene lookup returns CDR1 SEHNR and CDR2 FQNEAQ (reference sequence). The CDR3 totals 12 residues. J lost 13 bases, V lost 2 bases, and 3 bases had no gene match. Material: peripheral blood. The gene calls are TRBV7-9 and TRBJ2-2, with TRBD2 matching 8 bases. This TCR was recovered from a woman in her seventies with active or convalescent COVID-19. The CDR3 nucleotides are TGTGCCAGCAGCTTAACCGGGAGGGCGCTGTTTTTT. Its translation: CASSLTGRALFF.